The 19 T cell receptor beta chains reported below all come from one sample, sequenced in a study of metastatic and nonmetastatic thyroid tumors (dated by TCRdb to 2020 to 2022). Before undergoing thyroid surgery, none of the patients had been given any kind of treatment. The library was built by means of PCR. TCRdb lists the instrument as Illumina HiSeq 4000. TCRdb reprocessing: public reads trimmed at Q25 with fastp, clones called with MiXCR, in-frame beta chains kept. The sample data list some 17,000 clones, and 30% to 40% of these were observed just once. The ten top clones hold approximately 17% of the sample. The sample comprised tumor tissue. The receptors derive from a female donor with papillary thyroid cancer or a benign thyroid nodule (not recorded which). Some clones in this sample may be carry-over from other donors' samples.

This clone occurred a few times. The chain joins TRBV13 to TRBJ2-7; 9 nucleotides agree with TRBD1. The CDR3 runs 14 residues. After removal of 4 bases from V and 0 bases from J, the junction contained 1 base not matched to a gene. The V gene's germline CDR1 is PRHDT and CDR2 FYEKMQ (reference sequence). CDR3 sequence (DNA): TGTGCCAGCAGCTGGGGACAGGGCTCCTACGAGCAGTACTTC. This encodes CASSWGQGSYEQYF. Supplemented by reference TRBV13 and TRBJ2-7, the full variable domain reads AAGVIQSPRHLIKEKRETATLKCYPIPRHDTVYWYQQGPGQDPQFLISFYEKMQSDKGSIPDRFSAQQFSDYHSELNMSSLELGDSALYFCASSWGQGSYEQYFGPGTRLTVT.

In nucleotides, the CDR3 is TGTGCCAGCAGTGAAAGACCTGGTGGGGGACCCTACGAGCAGTACTTC. This codes for CASSERPGGGPYEQYF. The chain uses TRBV6-1 and TRBJ2-7, with D perhaps TRBD1 or TRBD2 (5 bases each). The CDR3 consists of 16 residues. Germline CDR1 and CDR2: MNHNS and SASEGT. The V end was cut by 2 bases, the J end by 2 bases, with 16 bases between.

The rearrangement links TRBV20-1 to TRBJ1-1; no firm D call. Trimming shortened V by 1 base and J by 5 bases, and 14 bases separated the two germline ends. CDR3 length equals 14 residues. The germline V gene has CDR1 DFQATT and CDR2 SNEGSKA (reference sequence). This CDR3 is CSARVGNLKTEAFF. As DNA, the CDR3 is TGCAGTGCTAGAGTGGGGAACCTTAAGACTGAAGCTTTCTTT.

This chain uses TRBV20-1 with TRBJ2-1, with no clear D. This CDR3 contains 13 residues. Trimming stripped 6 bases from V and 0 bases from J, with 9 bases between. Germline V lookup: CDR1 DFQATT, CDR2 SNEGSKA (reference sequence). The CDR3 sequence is CSAQCSSYNEQFF. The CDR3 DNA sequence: TGCAGTGCGCAGTGTAGCTCCTACAATGAGCAGTTCTTC.

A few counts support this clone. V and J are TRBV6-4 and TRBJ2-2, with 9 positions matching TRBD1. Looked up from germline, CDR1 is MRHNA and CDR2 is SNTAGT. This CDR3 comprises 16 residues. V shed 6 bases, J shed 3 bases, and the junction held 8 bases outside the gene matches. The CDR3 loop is CASRPNRGRDTGELFF. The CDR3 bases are TGTGCCAGCAGGCCGAACAGGGGGCGAGACACCGGGGAGCTGTTTTTT.

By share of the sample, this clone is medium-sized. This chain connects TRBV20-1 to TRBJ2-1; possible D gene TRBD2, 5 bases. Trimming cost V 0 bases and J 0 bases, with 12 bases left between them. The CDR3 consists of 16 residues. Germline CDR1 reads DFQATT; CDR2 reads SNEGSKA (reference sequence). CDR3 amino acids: CSARDLRETSYNEQFF. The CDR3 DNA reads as TGCAGTGCTAGAGATCTGAGGGAGACCTCCTACAATGAGCAGTTCTTC.

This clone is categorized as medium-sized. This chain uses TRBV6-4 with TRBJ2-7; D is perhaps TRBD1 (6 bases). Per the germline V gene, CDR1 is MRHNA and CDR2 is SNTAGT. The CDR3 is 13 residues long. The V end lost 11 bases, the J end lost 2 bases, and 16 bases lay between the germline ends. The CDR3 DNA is TGTGCCGACCCCCCGAGGGACACCTACGAGCAGTACTTC. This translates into CADPPRDTYEQYF.

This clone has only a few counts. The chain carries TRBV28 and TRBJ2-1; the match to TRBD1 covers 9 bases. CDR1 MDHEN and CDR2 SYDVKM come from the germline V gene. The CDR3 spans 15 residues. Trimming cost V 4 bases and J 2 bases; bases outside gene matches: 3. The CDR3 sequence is CASSSGQGPYNEQFF. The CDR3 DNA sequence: TGTGCCAGCAGTTCCGGACAGGGGCCCTACAATGAGCAGTTCTTC.

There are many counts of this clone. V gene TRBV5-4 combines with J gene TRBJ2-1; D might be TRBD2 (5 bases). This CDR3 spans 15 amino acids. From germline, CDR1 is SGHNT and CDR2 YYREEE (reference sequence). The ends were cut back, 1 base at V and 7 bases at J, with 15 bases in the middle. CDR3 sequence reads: CASSLLSTRGNEQFF. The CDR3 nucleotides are TGTGCCAGCAGCTTGTTGAGTACTAGAGGGAATGAGCAGTTCTTC. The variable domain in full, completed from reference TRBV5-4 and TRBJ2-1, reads ETGVTQSPTHLIKTRGQQVTLRCSSQSGHNTVSWYQQALGQGPQFIFQYYREEENGRGNFPPRFSGLQFPNYSSELNVNALELDDSALYLCASSLLSTRGNEQFFGPGTRLTVL.

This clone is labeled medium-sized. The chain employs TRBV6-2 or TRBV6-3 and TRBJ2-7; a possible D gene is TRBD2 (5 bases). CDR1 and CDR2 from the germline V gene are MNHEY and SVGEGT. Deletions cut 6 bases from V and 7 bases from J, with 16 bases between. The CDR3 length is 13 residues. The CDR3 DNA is TGTGCCAGCAGCCTCGTGGGATCGGGGGAGCAGTACTTC. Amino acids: CASSLVGSGEQYF.

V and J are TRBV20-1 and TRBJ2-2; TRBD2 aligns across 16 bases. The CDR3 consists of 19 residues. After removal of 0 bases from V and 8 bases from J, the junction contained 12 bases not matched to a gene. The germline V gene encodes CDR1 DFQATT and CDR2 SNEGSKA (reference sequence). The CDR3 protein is CSARDPGGAGLAGGGELFF. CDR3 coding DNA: TGCAGTGCTAGAGATCCCGGGGGAGCGGGACTAGCGGGAGGGGGGGAGCTGTTTTTT.

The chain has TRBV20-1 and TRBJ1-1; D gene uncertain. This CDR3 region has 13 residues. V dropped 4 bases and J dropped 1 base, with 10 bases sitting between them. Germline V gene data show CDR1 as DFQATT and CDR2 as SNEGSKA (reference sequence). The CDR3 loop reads CSANRPGNTEAFF. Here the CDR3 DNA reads TGCAGTGCTAACCGACCGGGGAACACTGAAGCTTTCTTT.

This CDR3 is CASSDVAVPPLHF. The CDR3 DNA is TGTGCCAGCAGCGATGTCGCCGTCCCACCCCTCCACTTT. The chain recombines TRBV7-2 with TRBJ1-6; unclear D gene. The germline V gene encodes CDR1 SGHTA and CDR2 FQGNSA. Trimming pared 5 bases from V and 11 bases from J, leaving 13 bases between. The CDR3 consists of 13 residues.

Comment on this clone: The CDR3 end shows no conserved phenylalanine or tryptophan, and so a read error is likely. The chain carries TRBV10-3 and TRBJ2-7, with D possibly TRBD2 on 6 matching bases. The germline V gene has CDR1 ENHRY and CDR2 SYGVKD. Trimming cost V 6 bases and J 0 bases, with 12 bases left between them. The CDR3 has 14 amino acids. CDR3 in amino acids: CAISPSGSSYEQYL. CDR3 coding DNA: TGTGCCATCAGCCCATCCGGGAGCTCCTACGAGCAGTACTTG.

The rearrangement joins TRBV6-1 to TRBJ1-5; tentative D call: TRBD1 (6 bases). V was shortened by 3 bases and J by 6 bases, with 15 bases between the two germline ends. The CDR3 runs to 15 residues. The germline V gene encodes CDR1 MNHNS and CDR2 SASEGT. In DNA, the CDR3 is TGTGCCAGCAGTGAGGGACACAGGGTGCCTCAGCCCCAGCATTTT. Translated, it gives CASSEGHRVPQPQHF.

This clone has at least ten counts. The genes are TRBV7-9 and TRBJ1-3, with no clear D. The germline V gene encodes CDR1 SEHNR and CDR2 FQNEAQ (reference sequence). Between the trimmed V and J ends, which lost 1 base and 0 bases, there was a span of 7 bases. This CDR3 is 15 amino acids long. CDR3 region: CASSLVSASGNTIYF. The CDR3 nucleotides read TGTGCCAGCAGCTTAGTTTCCGCCTCTGGAAACACCATATATTTT.

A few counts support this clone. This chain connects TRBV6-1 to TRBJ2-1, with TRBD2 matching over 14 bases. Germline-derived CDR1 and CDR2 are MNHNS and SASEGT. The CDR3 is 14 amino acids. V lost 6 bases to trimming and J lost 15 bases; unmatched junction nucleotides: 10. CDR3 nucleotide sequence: TGTGCCAGCAGGTCCGGGACTAGCGGGGGCAGGGGGTTCTTC. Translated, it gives CASRSGTSGGRGFF.

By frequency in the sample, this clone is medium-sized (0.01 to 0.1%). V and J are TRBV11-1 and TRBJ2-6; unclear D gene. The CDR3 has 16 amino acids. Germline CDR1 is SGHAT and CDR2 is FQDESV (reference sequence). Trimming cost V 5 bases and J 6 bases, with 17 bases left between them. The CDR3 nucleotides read TGTGCCAGCAGCCCGACCGGGTCACAACTGGCCAACGTCCTGACTTTC. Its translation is CASSPTGSQLANVLTF.

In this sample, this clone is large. In nucleotides, the CDR3 is TGTGCCAGCAGTTACCCTCGGACAGGGGGAACCGGGGAGCTGTTTTTT. Translating it yields CASSYPRTGGTGELFF. The chain employs TRBV6-2 or TRBV6-3 and TRBJ2-2, with 10 bases matching TRBD1. Germline-derived CDR1 and CDR2 are MNHEY and SVGEGT. This CDR3 is built from 16 residues. J lost 5 bases, V lost 2 bases, and 5 bases had no gene match.